A selection of T cell receptor beta chains follows, all from one sample in a study of T cell repertoires in cytomegalovirus infection. These TCRs' antigens remain unknown. TCRdb used MiXCR to reprocess the reads, holding one entry per CDR3 protein. Among approximately 350,000 distinct CDR3 sequences listed, roughly 36% were seen once. The starting material was cultured PBMCs, obtained from culture after CMV antigen stimulation. The receptors were gathered from a human donor in good health (CMV status not recorded). Some clones in this sample may be carry-over from other donors' samples. Each CDR3 is given with its conserved first and last residue. A D gene is named only where the DNA matches it firmly. Size is omitted from some rows. Given values are once, few, many or a class for expanded clones.

d_gene,abundance,v_gene,j_gene,CDR3nt,CDR3aa
NA,few,TRBV11-3,TRBJ2-3,TGTGCCAGCAGCTTAGGTGGGGACTGGGATACGCAGTATTTT,CASSLGGDWDTQYF
NA,NA,TRBV6-2/TRBV6-3,TRBJ2-3,TGTGCCAGCAGAAACAGGGCCTTTGGGACAGATACGCAGTATTTT,CASRNRAFGTDTQYF
NA,NA,TRBV29-1,TRBJ2-2,TGCAGCGTTGGCGAAACCGGGGAGCTGTTTTTT,CSVGETGELFF
NA,few,TRBV28,TRBJ2-2,TGTGCCAGCAGTTTCATCGCCGGGTCCCAACGTGCCGGGGAGCTGTTTTTT,CASSFIAGSQRAGELFF
NA,NA,TRBV5-1,TRBJ2-3,TGCGCCAGCAGCTTGACCGGGACCGGCACAGATACGCAGTATTTT,CASSLTGTGTDTQYF
NA,few,TRBV7-2,TRBJ1-3,TGTGCCAGCAGCGGGACCGCCGGAAACACCATATATTTT,CASSGTAGNTIYF
TRBD2,few,TRBV25-1,TRBJ2-5,TGTGCCAGCAGTGTCGGTAGGGCGGCGGGAGCCCGGGAGACCCAGTACTTC,CASSVGRAAGARETQYF
NA,many,TRBV7-9,TRBJ1-1,TGTGCCAGCAGCCCAGGGTCGGGGGACACTGAAGCTTTCTTT,CASSPGSGDTEAFF
NA,few,TRBV19,TRBJ1-4,TGTGCCAGTAGTATCAACGTTAATGAAAAACTGTTTTTT,CASSINVNEKLFF
NA,NA,TRBV5-5,TRBJ1-5,TGTGCCAGCAGCTCTTCGGGGGAAGGGCCCCAGCATTTT,CASSSSGEGPQHF